Listed here are 27 T cell receptor beta chains from one sample, sequenced in a study of control samples from healthy donors and cancer patients (dated by TCRdb to about 2020). Receptor libraries were prepared by the immunoSEQ multiplex PCR assay. TCRdb took this table from immuneACCESS and kept in-frame rearrangements with V and J called. Such tables lack part of the clones; where checked against another copy, unresolved V genes explain under half of the gap, and the rest is unexplained. The sample data list 200,000 to 250,000 clones, and about 94% of these were observed just once. The top ten constitute approximately 1.5% of the sample. The sample was blood. The source of these receptors is a man aged 50 to 60 in good health.

The chain recombines TRBV23-1 with TRBJ1-2, with D possibly TRBD1 on 5 matching bases. TRBV23-1 carries the ORF label, with uncertain function. Trimming cost V 4 bases and J 0 bases, with 6 bases left between them. This CDR3 contains 13 residues. Here the CDR3 reads CASSRQPNYGYTF. DNA of the CDR3: TGCGCCAGCAGTCGACAGCCTAACTATGGCTACACCTTC.

This clone occurred a few times. The J gene is TRBJ1-6, the V gene TRBV3-1 (or the pseudogene TRBV3-2); D remains unclear. Per germline, CDR1 LGHDT and CDR2 YNNKEL (reference sequence). Trimming left V 8 bases short and J 8 bases short, with 19 bases between. The CDR3 loop spans 15 amino acids. CDR3 amino acids: CASGMDPTNDSPLHF. The DNA for the CDR3 is TGTGCCAGCGGAATGGACCCCACAAACGATTCACCCCTCCACTTT.

V is TRBV5-5 and J is TRBJ2-7; 9 bases agree with TRBD1. CDR1 and CDR2 from the germline V gene are SGHKS and YYEKEE (reference sequence). The CDR3 consists of 15 residues. With V trimmed by 4 bases and J by 0 bases, 5 bases remained unmatched. The CDR3: CASSPWTGASYEQYV. The CDR3 region has the DNA TGTGCCAGCAGCCCCTGGACAGGGGCCTCCTACGAGCAGTACGTC.

This clone came up a few times. J is TRBJ1-1 and V is TRBV7-2; D gene unclear. Looked up from germline, CDR1 is SGHTA and CDR2 is FQGNSA. Trimming stripped 3 bases from V and 2 bases from J, with 10 bases between. CDR3 length equals 14 residues. The CDR3 sequence: CASSFYRANTEAFF. In DNA form, the CDR3 reads TGTGCCAGCAGCTTTTACAGAGCTAACACTGAAGCTTTCTTT.

This chain joins TRBV28 and TRBJ2-7; D is unclear. The length of the CDR3 is 14 residues. The V end lost 8 bases, the J end lost 4 bases, and 18 bases lay between the germline ends. Per the germline V gene, CDR1 is MDHEN and CDR2 is SYDVKM. CDR3 in amino acids: CASLNPQALYEQYF. In DNA form, the CDR3 reads TGTGCCAGCCTTAACCCACAAGCACTTTACGAGCAGTACTTC.

The V gene is TRBV7-2, the J gene TRBJ1-2; 9 nucleotides match TRBD1. The V and J ends lost 6 bases and 4 bases, in that order; junction bases with no gene match: 9. Germline loops: CDR1 SGHTA, CDR2 FQGNSA. The CDR3 has 15 amino acids. The CDR3 reads CASSSGDREVYGYTF. CDR3 DNA: TGTGCCAGCAGTTCCGGGGACAGGGAAGTCTATGGCTACACCTTC.

The chain joins TRBV2 to TRBJ1-1, with a weak D call TRBD1 (5 bases). Germline assignment: CDR1 SNHLY and CDR2 FYNNEI. This CDR3 contains 15 residues. V lost 3 bases and J lost 1, with 12 bases in between. DNA for the CDR3: TGTGCCAGCAGTGATTGGGGGGGAGAGAACACTGAAGCTTTCTTT. Translated: CASSDWGGENTEAFF.

The chain is built from TRBV18 and TRBJ1-6, with D tentatively TRBD1 (5 bases). Trimming took 1 base from V and 5 from J, leaving 9 bases between them. The CDR3 runs 15 residues. The germline V gene has CDR1 KGHSH and CDR2 LQKENI. The CDR3 is CASSPQGRNNSPLHF. In DNA, the CDR3 is TGTGCCAGCTCACCACAGGGGCGGAATAATTCACCCCTCCACTTT.

V is TRBV6-1 and J is TRBJ2-3; D is tentatively TRBD1 or TRBD2 (5 bases each). CDR1 is MNHNS, CDR2 SASEGT, per germline. Trimming took off 3 bases at V and 0 bases at J, with 10 bases between the two ends. The CDR3 spans 15 residues. The CDR3 spells CASSDEGISTDTQYF. Written as DNA, the CDR3 is TGTGCCAGCAGTGACGAGGGGATTAGCACAGATACGCAGTATTTT.

The chain recombines TRBV4-1 with TRBJ1-5; D not certain. Germline V gives CDR1 MGHRA, CDR2 YSYEKL. The V end was cut by 6 bases, the J end by 0 bases, with 18 bases between. This CDR3 region has 17 residues. The CDR3 sequence is CASRQSVLEDSNQPQHF. In nucleotides, the CDR3 is TGCGCCAGCAGACAATCGGTTCTCGAAGATAGCAATCAGCCCCAGCATTTT.

This clone was detected a few times. V and J are TRBV28 and TRBJ2-7, with TRBD1 matching 10 bases. This CDR3 is built from 14 residues. Germline CDR1 is MDHEN and CDR2 is SYDVKM. This CDR3 reads CASRKTGQGRCEFV. Written as DNA, the CDR3 is TGTGCCAGCAGAAAGACGGGACAGGGGCGATGTGAATTCGTC.

The rearrangement joins TRBV19 to TRBJ2-5; tentatively, D is TRBD1 or TRBD2 (5 bases each). V lost 5 bases and J lost 4, with 14 bases in between. CDR1 and CDR2 from the germline V gene are LNHDA and SQIVND (reference sequence). There are 14 residues in the CDR3. The CDR3: CASSEGWGRETQYF. The CDR3 nucleotides read TGTGCCAGTAGTGAGGGGTGGGGTCGAGAGACCCAGTACTTC.

This clone was counted once. The chain combines TRBV6-5 with TRBJ2-2; D is ambiguous. CDR3 length: 13 residues. Trimming left V 7 bases short and J 6 bases short, with 12 bases between. Per germline, CDR1 MNHEY and CDR2 SVGAGI. Here the CDR3 DNA reads TGTGCCAGCACTCCCACCTGGGCCGGGGAGCTGTTTTTT. It translates to CASTPTWAGELFF.

The V gene is TRBV3-1 (or the pseudogene TRBV3-2), the J gene TRBJ2-5, with 7 bases matching TRBD2. Germline assignment: CDR1 LGHDT and CDR2 YNNKEL (reference sequence). The CDR3 is made up of 15 amino acids. J was trimmed by 0 bases and V by 2 bases; bases with no gene match: 3. CDR3 sequence: CASSQFGGYQETQYF. The CDR3 bases are TGTGCCAGCAGCCAATTCGGGGGGTACCAAGAGACCCAGTACTTC.

The rearrangement joins TRBV11-2 to TRBJ1-1, with 7 bases that match TRBD1. CDR3 length: 13 residues. Per the germline V gene, CDR1 is SGHAT and CDR2 is FQNNGV. The V gene end was trimmed by 4 bases and the J gene end by 12 bases; junction bases not matched to a gene: 11. This chain's CDR3 is CASSSQTRTGTFF. As DNA, the CDR3 is TGTGCCAGCAGCTCCCAAACCCGGACAGGAACTTTCTTT.

Concerning this clone itself: The same CDR3 is also encoded by other DNA sequences in this sample. The V call is TRBV5-1, the J call TRBJ2-3, with D perhaps assigned TRBD1 or TRBD2 (6 bases each). V shed 3 bases and J shed 6 bases, with 11 bases lying between them. CDR3 size: 13 residues. Per germline, CDR1 SGHRS and CDR2 YFSETQ. Written as DNA, the CDR3 is TGCGCCAGCAGCTCAGGGGCGGGGGATACGCAGTATTTT. Its translation: CASSSGAGDTQYF.

V and J are TRBV28 and TRBJ2-3; 8 positions match TRBD2. Looked up from germline, CDR1 is MDHEN and CDR2 is SYDVKM. The CDR3 totals 15 residues. The J segment lost 5 bases and the V segment lost 2 bases, leaving 6 bases of the junction unmatched. CDR3 residues: CASSLPGGGIDTQYF. Here the CDR3 DNA reads TGTGCCAGCAGTTTACCCGGCGGGGGGATAGATACGCAGTATTTT.

The V call is TRBV28, the J call TRBJ1-4, with no clear D. CDR1 and CDR2 from the germline V gene are MDHEN and SYDVKM. Trimming cost V 2 bases and J 3 bases, with 10 bases left between them. CDR3 size: 15 residues. The CDR3, as DNA: TGTGCCAGCAGTTTAAACGGGGTCGCTAATGAAAAACTGTTTTTT. Protein: CASSLNGVANEKLFF.

The chain is built from TRBV28 and TRBJ1-2; the D is unclear. Germline loops: CDR1 MDHEN, CDR2 SYDVKM. V was trimmed by 8 bases and J by 9 bases, leaving 19 bases between them. CDR3 size: 13 residues. CDR3 nucleotide sequence: TGTGCCAGCGAATCCCGGCAGGACTTGCGCTACACCTTC. Residues: CASESRQDLRYTF.

This chain connects TRBV13 to TRBJ1-1, with D unclear. The CDR3 length is 13 residues. V was clipped by 1 base and J by 5 bases, with 8 bases between them. CDR1 and CDR2 from the germline V gene are PRHDT and FYEKMQ (reference sequence). The CDR3 coding sequence is TGTGCCAGCAGCTTAGAACGGAGGACTGAAGCTTTCTTT. Protein sequence: CASSLERRTEAFF.

The chain recombines TRBV6-5 with TRBJ1-1, with D maybe TRBD1 (6 bases). V was shortened by 4 bases and J by 0 bases, with 9 bases between the two germline ends. Germline values: CDR1 MNHEY, CDR2 SVGAGI. The length of the CDR3 is 14 residues. The CDR3 reads CASSFTGMNTEAFF. DNA for the CDR3: TGTGCCAGCAGTTTCACAGGGATGAACACTGAAGCTTTCTTT.

V gene TRBV30 combines with J gene TRBJ1-1, with D unclear. Germline V gives CDR1 GTSNPN, CDR2 SVGIG (reference sequence). This CDR3 has 11 residues. Deletions cut 2 bases from V and 6 bases from J, with 7 bases between. Here the CDR3 reads CAWSRTSEAFF. In DNA form, the CDR3 reads TGTGCCTGGAGTCGGACCTCTGAAGCTTTCTTT.

V gene TRBV27 combines with J gene TRBJ2-7; maybe TRBD1 (6 bases). V was shortened by 0 bases and J by 2 bases, with 14 bases between the two germline ends. Germline values: CDR1 MNHEY, CDR2 SMNVEV (reference sequence). CDR3 length: 16 amino acids. The CDR3 nucleotides read TGTGCCAGCAGTTTATCCTCCGGGACAAGAACCTACGAGCAGTACTTC. Its protein is CASSLSSGTRTYEQYF.

The chain has TRBV5-6 and TRBJ1-2; D perhaps matches TRBD1 (5 bases). V was trimmed by 1 base and J by 4 bases, leaving 8 bases between them. The germline V gene encodes CDR1 SGHDT and CDR2 YYEEEE. CDR3 length: 13 amino acids. Here the CDR3 DNA reads TGTGCCAGCAGCTTGTGGCAGGGCTATGGCTACACCTTC. As protein: CASSLWQGYGYTF.

The CDR3 nucleotides read TGTGCCAGCAGACGTGGCGGTAGCACAGATACGCAGTATTTT. The encoded protein is CASRRGGSTDTQYF. The chain has TRBV6-5 and TRBJ2-3; the D is unclear. V was cut by 6 bases and J by 0 bases, with 10 bases left in between. The germline gives CDR1 MNHEY, CDR2 SVGAGI. This CDR3 spans 14 amino acids.

The V and J genes are TRBV3-1 (or the pseudogene TRBV3-2) and TRBJ1-6; TRBD1 matches 9 bases. Germline values: CDR1 LGHDT, CDR2 YNNKEL (reference sequence). This CDR3 contains 14 residues. Germline trimming cut 3 bases from V and 9 bases from J; bases unmatched to any gene: 3. The CDR3, as DNA: TGTGCCAGCAGCCAGGGACAGGGTGGTTCACCCCTCCACTTT. Protein product: CASSQGQGGSPLHF.

The chain employs TRBV28 and TRBJ1-1; no reliable D call. The CDR3 totals 14 residues. Germline V gene data show CDR1 as MDHEN and CDR2 as SYDVKM. Between the trimmed V and J ends, which lost 6 bases and 0 bases, there was a span of 11 bases. CDR3 loop: CASRTSPMNTEAFF. The CDR3 nucleotides read TGTGCCAGCAGAACCTCTCCTATGAACACTGAAGCTTTCTTT.